The clone carrying this T cell receptor beta chain has ten or more counts. These data come from a study of identical twins. Unique molecular identifiers were present on cDNA, and template switching added a universal primer site. TCRdb used MiXCR to reprocess the 5' RACE reads, holding one entry per CDR3 protein. The sample contains about 340,000 distinct CDR3 sequences, over 9% of which appear only once. In addition, the sample was reused for a study of yellow fever vaccine responses in identical twins.

The sequenced sample consisted of CD8+ T cells sorted from blood. The TCR comes from a woman aged 18-29 years in good health.

The CDR3 DNA sequence: TGTGCCAGCAGCCCAGGAGGAAGGGAGACCCAGTACTTC. Its translation: CASSPGGRETQYF. J is TRBJ2-5 and V is TRBV12-3 or TRBV12-4; tentatively, D is TRBD2 (5 bases). The ends were cut back, 6 bases at V and 5 bases at J, with 13 bases in the middle. The CDR3 is 13 amino acids.